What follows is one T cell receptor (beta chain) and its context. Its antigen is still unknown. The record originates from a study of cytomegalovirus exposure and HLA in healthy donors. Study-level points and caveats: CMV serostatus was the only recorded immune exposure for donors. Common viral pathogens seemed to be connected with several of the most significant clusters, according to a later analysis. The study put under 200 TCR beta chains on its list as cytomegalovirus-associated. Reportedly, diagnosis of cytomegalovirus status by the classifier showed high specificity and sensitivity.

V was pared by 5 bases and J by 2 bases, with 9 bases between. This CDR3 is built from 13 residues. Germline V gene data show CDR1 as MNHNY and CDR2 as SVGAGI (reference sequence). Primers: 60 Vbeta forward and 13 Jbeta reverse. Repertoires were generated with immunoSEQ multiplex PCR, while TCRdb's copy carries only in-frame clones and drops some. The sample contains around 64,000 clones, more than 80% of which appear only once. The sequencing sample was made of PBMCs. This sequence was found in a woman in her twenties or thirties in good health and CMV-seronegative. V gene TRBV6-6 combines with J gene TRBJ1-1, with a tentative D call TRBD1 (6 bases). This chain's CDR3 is CASSLQGNTEAFF. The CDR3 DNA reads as TGTGCCAGCAGTCTACAGGGTAACACTGAAGCTTTCTTT.